The entry below gives a single TCR beta chain sequence along with its context. Its cognate antigen is unknown. The source of the sample is a study of OX40 agonist ivuxolimab in advanced cancers. Overall study results and limits: More expanded clones were found, on average, in CD8+ than in CD4+ T cells. In the 0.1 to 3.0 mg/kg range, CD4+ and CD8+ blood T cells had expanded clonally by week 6. Certain nonresponding patients likewise had low normalized T-cell clonal expansion.

The study sampled blood at baseline, cycle 4 day 1, and cycle 7 day 1. Generated by immunoSEQ multiplex PCR, the TCRdb table keeps only in-frame clones and is missing some. The repertoire holds about 80,000 clones, with more than 75% as singletons. Germline V gene lookup returns CDR1 SGDLS and CDR2 YYNGEE. The CDR3 is made up of 18 amino acids. V was pared by 4 bases and J by 8 bases, with 12 bases of the junction left unmatched. The rearrangement uses TRBV9 and TRBJ2-1; 16 bases map to TRBD2. The sequences come from CD4+ or CD8+ T cells sorted from blood, collected in a trial of the OX40 agonist ivuxolimab. This clonotype originated in an adult with an advanced solid tumor such as melanoma, head and neck, liver or kidney cancer. The CDR3 is CASSKGLAGGRVFDEQFF. CDR3 in DNA: TGTGCCAGCAGCAAGGGACTAGCGGGAGGGAGGGTTTTTGATGAGCAGTTCTTC.